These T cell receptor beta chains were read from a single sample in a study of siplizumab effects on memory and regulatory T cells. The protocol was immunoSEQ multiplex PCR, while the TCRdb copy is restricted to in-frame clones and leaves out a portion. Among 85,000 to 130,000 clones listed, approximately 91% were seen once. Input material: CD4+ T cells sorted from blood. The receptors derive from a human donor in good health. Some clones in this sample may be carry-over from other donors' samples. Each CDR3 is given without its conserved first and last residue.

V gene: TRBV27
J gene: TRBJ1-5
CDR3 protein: ASSLMGQRGNQPQH

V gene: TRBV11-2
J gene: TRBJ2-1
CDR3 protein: ASSLGAGGLNEQF

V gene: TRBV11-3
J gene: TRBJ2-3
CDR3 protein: ASSQGLGVDPIPDTQY

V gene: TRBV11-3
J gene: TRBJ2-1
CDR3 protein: ASSLGGRSGKGNEQF

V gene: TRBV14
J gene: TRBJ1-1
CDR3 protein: ASNSVLTGSHTEAF

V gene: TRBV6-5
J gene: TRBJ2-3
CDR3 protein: ASRSVNTDTQY

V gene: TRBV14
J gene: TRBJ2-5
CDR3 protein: ASSQLSGARETQY

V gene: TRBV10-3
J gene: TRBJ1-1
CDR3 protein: AISEPKTGLSAF

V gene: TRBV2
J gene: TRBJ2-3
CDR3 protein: ASRSPGLAGFPGTDTQY

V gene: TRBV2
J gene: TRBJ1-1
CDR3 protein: ASSGDTVTEAF

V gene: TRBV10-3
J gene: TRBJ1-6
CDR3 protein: AITSGVMGGSPLH

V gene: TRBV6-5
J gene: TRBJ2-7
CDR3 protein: ASSYRGNNDEQY

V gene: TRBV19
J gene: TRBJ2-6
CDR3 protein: ASSPQDSGANVLT

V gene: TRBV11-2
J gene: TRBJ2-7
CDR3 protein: ASSPQPGREAEQY

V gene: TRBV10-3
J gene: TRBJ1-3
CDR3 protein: AISEHLGNTIY

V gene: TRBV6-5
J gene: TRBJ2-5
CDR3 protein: ASSNWRGETQY

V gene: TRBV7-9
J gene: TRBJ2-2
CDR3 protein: ASSYGTDTGELF

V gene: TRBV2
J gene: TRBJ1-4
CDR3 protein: ASRKGPLGEKLF

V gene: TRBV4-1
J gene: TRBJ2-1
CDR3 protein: ASSLSLGGRAFGNEQF

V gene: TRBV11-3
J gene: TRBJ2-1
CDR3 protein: ASSFLSGTGEQF

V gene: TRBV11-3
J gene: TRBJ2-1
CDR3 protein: ASSDPRSGRSHEQF

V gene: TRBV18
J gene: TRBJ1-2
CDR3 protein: ASSPNSYGYT

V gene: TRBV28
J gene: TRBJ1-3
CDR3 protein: ASSSGGFSGNTIY

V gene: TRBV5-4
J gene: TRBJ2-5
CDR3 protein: ASSLGRGLASETQY

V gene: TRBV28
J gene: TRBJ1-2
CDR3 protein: ASSPGIYGYT

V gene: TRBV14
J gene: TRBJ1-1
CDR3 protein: ASSRLGFDDTEAF